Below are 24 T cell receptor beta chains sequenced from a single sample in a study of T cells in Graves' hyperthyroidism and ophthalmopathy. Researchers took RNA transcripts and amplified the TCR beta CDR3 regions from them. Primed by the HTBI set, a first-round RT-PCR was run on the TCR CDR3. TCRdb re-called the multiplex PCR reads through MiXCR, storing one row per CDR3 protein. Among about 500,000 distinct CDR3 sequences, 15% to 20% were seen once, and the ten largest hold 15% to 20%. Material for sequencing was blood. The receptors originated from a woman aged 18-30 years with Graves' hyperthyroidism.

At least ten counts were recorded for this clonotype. The CDR3 is CASSQVDRGDYGYTF. The CDR3 DNA sequence: TGCGCCAGCAGCCAAGTGGACAGGGGTGACTATGGCTACACCTTC. The gene calls are TRBV4-1 and TRBJ1-2; 9 bases agree with TRBD1. CDR3 length: 15 amino acids. J was trimmed by 3 bases and V by 1 base; bases with no gene match: 3. Germline assignment: CDR1 MGHRA and CDR2 YSYEKL.

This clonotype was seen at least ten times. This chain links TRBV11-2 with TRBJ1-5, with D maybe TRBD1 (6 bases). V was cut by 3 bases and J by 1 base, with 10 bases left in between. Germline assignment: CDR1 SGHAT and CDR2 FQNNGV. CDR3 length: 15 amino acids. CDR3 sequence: CASSFGDRSNQPQHF. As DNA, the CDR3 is TGTGCCAGCAGCTTCGGAGACAGGAGCAATCAGCCCCAGCATTTT.

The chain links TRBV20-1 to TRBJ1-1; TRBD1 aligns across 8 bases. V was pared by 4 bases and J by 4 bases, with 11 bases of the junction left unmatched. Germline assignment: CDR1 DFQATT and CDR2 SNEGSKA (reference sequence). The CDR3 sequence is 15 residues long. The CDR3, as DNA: TGCAGTGCTATCCCCTTAAAAACAGGGGGCACTGAAGCTTTCTTT. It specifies CSAIPLKTGGTEAFF.

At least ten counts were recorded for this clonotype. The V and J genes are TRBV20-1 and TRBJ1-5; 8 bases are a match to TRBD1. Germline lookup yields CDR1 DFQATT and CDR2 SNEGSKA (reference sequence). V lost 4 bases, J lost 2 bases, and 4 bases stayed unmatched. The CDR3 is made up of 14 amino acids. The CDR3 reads CSATGQGRNQPQHF. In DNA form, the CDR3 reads TGCAGTGCTACAGGACAGGGCCGCAATCAGCCCCAGCATTTT.

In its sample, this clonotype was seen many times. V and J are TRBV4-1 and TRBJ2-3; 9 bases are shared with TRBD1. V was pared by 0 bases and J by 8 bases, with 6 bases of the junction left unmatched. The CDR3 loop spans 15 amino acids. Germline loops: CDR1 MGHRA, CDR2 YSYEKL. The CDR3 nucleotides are TGCGCCAGCAGCCAAGAGGGGACAGGGCGGATTACGCAGTATTTT. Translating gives CASSQEGTGRITQYF.

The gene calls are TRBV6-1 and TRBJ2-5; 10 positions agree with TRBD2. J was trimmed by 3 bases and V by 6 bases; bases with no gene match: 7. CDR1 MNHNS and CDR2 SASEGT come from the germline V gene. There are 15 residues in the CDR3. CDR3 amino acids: CASSSLAGPEETQYF. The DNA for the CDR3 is TGTGCCAGCAGCTCACTAGCGGGGCCCGAAGAGACCCAGTACTTC.

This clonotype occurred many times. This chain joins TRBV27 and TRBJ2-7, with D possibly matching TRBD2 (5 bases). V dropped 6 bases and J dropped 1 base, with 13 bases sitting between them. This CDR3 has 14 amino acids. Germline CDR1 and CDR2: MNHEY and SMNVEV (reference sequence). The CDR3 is CASRIQEVSYEQYF. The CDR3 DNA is TGTGCCAGCAGGATCCAGGAGGTTTCCTACGAGCAGTACTTC.

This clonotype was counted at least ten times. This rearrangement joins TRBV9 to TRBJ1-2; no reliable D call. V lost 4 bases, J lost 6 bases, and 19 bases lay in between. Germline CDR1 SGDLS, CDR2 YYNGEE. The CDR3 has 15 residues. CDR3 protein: CASSPTVGGRDGYTF. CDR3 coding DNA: TGTGCCAGCAGCCCCACGGTGGGCGGGCGGGATGGCTACACCTTC.

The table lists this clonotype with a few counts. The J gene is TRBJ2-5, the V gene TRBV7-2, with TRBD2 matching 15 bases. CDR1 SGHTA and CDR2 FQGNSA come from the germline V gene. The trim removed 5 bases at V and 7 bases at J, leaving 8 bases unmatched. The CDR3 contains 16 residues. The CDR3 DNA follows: TGTGCCAGCAGCCGGACTAGCGGGGGGGGTGATGGGACCCAGTACTTC. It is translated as CASSRTSGGGDGTQYF.

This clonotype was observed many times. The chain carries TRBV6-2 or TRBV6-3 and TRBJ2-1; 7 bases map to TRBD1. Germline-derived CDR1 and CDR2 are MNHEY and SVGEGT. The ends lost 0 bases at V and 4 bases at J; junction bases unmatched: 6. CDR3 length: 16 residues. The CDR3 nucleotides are TGTGCCAGCAGTTACTCGAAGGTGGGACAGTACAATGAGCAGTTCTTC. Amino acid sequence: CASSYSKVGQYNEQFF.

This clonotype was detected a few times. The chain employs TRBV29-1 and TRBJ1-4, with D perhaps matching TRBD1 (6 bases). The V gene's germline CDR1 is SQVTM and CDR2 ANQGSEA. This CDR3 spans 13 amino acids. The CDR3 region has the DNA TGCAGTGGAACGGACAGCGAAAATGAAAAACTGTTTTTT. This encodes CSGTDSENEKLFF.

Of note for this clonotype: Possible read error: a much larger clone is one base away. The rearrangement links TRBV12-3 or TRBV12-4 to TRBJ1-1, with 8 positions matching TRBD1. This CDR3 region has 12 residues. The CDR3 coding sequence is TGTGCCAGCAGAGAGACAGGGGTTGAAGCTATCTTT. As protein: CASRETGVEAIF.

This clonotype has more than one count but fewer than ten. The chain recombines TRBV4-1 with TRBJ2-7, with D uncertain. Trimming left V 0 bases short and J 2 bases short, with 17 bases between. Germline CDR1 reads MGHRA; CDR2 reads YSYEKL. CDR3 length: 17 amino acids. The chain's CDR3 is CASSQDYKDGWTYEQYF. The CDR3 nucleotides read TGCGCCAGCAGCCAAGATTATAAGGACGGGTGGACCTACGAGCAGTACTTC.

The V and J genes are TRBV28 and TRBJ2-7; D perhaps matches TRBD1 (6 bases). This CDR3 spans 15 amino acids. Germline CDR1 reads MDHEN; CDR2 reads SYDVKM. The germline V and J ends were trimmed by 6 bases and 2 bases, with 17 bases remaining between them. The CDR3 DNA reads TGTGCCAGCAGCTTCAATGAACAGGGTACCTACGAGCAGTACTTC. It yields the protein CASSFNEQGTYEQYF.

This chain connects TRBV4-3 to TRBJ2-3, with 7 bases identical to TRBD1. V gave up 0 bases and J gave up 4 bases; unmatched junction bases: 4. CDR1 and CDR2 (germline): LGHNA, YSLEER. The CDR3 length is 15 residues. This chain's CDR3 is CASSQEGGRADTQYF. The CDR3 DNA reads TGCGCCAGCAGCCAAGAAGGGGGCAGGGCAGATACGCAGTATTTT.

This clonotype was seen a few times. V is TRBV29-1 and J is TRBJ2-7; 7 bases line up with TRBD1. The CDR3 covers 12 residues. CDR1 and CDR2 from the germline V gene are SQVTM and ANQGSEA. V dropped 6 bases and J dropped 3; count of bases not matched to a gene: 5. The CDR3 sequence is CSVNRGGYEQYF. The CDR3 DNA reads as TGCAGCGTAAACAGGGGTGGCTACGAGCAGTACTTC.

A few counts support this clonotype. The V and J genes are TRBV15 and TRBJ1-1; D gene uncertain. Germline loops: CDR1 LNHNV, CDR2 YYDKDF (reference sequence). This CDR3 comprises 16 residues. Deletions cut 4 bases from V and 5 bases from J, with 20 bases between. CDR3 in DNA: TGTGCCACCAGCAAAGAAGGGAGGGTCAAAAGGACTGAAGCTTTCTTT. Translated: CATSKEGRVKRTEAFF.

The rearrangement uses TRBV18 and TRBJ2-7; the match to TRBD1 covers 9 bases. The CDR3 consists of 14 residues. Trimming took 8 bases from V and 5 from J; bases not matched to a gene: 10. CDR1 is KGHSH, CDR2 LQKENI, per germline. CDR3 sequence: CASTEGTGYNEQYF. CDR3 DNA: TGTGCCAGCACAGAGGGGACAGGGTATAACGAGCAGTACTTC.

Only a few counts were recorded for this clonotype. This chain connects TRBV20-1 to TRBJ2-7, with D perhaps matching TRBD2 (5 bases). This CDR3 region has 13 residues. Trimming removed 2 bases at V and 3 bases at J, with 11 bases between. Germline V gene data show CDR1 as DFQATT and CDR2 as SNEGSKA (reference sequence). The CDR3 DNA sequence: TGCAGTGCTAGACAGACTATCAACTACGAGCAGTACTTC. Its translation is CSARQTINYEQYF.

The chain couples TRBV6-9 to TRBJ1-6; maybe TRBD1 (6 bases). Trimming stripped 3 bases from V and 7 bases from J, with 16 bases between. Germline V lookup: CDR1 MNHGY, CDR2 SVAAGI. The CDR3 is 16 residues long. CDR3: CASSYRVGGTNSPLHF. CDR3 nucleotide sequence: TGTGCCAGCAGTTACAGGGTCGGGGGGACAAATTCACCCCTCCACTTT.

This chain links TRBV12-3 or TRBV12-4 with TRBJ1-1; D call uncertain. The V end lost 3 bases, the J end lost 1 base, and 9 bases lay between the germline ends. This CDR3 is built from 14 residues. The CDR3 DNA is TGTGCCAGCAGTTTTGGTTCGACGAACACTGAAGCTTTCTTT. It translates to CASSFGSTNTEAFF.

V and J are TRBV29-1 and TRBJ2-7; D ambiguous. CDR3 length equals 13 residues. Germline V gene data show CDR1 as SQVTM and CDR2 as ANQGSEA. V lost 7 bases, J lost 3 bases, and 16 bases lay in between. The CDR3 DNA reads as TGCAGCGCCAACACAGAACAGAACTACGAGCAGTACTTC. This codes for CSANTEQNYEQYF.

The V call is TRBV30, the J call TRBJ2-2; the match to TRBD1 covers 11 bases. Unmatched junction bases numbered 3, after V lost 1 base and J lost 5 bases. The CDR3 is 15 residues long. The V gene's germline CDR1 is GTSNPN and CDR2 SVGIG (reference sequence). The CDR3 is CAWSAGTGGTGELFF. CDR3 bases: TGTGCCTGGAGTGCCGGGACAGGGGGAACCGGGGAGCTGTTTTTT.

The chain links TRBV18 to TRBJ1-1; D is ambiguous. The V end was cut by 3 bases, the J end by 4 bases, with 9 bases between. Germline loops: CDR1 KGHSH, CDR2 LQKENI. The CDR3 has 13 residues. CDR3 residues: CASSPPGTTEAFF. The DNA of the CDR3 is TGTGCCAGCTCACCTCCGGGTACCACTGAAGCTTTCTTT.